These 12 T cell receptor beta chains originate from one sample sequenced in a study of tumor-infiltrating lymphocytes in primary liver carcinoma. Extraction also yielded germline DNA, while blood RNA was obtained from unsorted whole blood. Production of TCR beta cDNA used around 500 ng total RNA together with a constant-region primer. What produced the TCR beta libraries was three nested multiplex PCR rounds using slightly modified ARM-PCR. Both of the initial two PCR rounds ran for around 9 cycles and employed TRBV1-TRBV30 forward primers alongside a C-beta reverse primer. Via MiXCR, TCRdb re-called the multiplex PCR reads, giving one row per CDR3 protein. The data show 250,000 to 400,000 distinct CDR3 sequences, 55% to 65% seen once. Sequencing was done on a sample of peripheral blood. These receptors were collected from a man in his forties with primary liver carcinoma and hepatitis B virus infection.

In the case of this clonotype: The junction does not match germline at one end; this may be a read error. The chain is built from TRBV11-1 and TRBJ2-5; no clear D gene. The CDR3 has 11 amino acids. Per the germline V gene, CDR1 is SGHAT and CDR2 is FQDESV (reference sequence). The CDR3 loop is CARSFHDTQYF. The CDR3 DNA is TGTGCCAGAAGCTTCCATGATACCCAGTACTTC.

As to this clonotype: Since the CDR3 does not end with the conserved phenylalanine or tryptophan, this likely comes from a read error. The chain combines TRBV11-1 with TRBJ2-7; no reliable D call. The CDR3 spans 13 residues. CDR1 and CDR2 (germline): SGHAT, FQDESV (reference sequence). The ends were cut back, 11 bases at V and 3 bases at J, with 17 bases in the middle. This CDR3 reads CAGSLRPNYEQYS. In nucleotides, the CDR3 is TGTGCCGGTAGCCTTAGACCGAACTACGAGCAGTACTCC.

The chain carries TRBV6-1 and TRBJ1-5; no definite D call. The DNA end is a closer match to TRBJ2-3, so the J assignment may be wrong. The CDR3 has 13 amino acids. Germline V gene lookup returns CDR1 MNHNS and CDR2 SASEGT. CDR3 sequence reads: CASSELGNQPQYF. In DNA, the CDR3 is TGTGCCAGCAGTGAATTAGGTAATCAGCCCCAGTATTTT.

With regard to this clonotype: A read error is likely, as this CDR3 ends without the conserved phenylalanine or tryptophan. The limits of the CDR3 on the DNA are not certain, so only TCRdb's listed CDR3 is given. The chain joins TRBV12-3 or TRBV12-4 to TRBJ2-1; TRBD1 was called by the table and not checked on the DNA. The CDR3 spans 15 residues, counting both ends. The CDR3 loop is CASSFGGNRGGEHFY.

A note on this clonotype: A much larger clone lies a single base off, so this may be a read error. This chain uses TRBV10-1 with TRBJ2-1; a weak D match, TRBD2 (6 bases). Germline CDR1 and CDR2: WNHNN and SYGVQD (reference sequence). This CDR3 spans 14 amino acids. The CDR3 protein is CASSAGSVGNEQLF. CDR3 DNA: TGCGCCAGCAGTGCCGGGAGTGTGGGCAATGAGCAGCTCTTC.

The CDR3 is CASSLATAGLGGNEQFF. The CDR3 DNA sequence: TGTGCCAGCAGCTTAGCGACCGCGGGACTGGGGGGCAATGAGCAGTTCTTC. The chain carries TRBV7-8 and TRBJ2-1, with TRBD2 as a possible D gene (6 bases). This CDR3 comprises 17 residues. Trimming stripped 0 bases from V and 6 bases from J, with 18 bases between. Germline V gene lookup returns CDR1 SGHVS and CDR2 FQNEAQ.

J is TRBJ2-4 and V is TRBV6-1; 7 bases match TRBD1. The V and J ends lost 4 bases and 3 bases, in that order; junction bases with no gene match: 6. Germline loops: CDR1 MNHNS, CDR2 SASEGT. The CDR3 loop spans 15 amino acids. In nucleotides, the CDR3 is TGTGCCAGCAGTGGAGGAGACAGGGTCAAAAACATTCAGTACTTC. It specifies CASSGGDRVKNIQYF.

This clonotype was counted many times. The J gene is TRBJ2-3, the V gene TRBV29-1; possible D gene TRBD1, 5 bases. The germline V and J ends were trimmed by 3 bases and 6 bases, with 10 bases remaining between them. Per germline, CDR1 SQVTM and CDR2 ANQGSEA. The CDR3 has 12 residues. CDR3 bases: TGCAGCGTTGAGCAGGGTTTGGATACGCAGTATTTT. Encoded protein: CSVEQGLDTQYF.

This clonotype was recorded a few times. This may be a read error: a much more frequent sequence differs by one nucleotide. The gene calls are TRBV6-2 or TRBV6-3 and TRBJ1-5, with 9 bases lining up with TRBD1. The V and J ends lost 2 bases and 7 bases, in that order; junction bases with no gene match: 6. This CDR3 comprises 15 residues. Germline CDR1 is MNHEY and CDR2 is SVGEGT. The CDR3 sequence is CASSYVTGGHQPQHF. Written as DNA, the CDR3 is TGTGCCAGCAGTTACGTGACAGGGGGGCACCAGCCCCAGCATTTT.

As for this clonotype: The junction differs from germline at one of its ends, possibly a read error. This chain links TRBV7-9 with TRBJ2-5; 10 bases line up with TRBD1. CDR1 is SEHNR, CDR2 FQNEAQ, per germline (reference sequence). The CDR3 length is 15 residues. The CDR3 DNA sequence: TGTGCCAGCAGCATCGGGACAGGGGTTGGAGAGGCCCAGTACTTC. Residues: CASSIGTGVGEAQYF.

V gene TRBV5-1 combines with J gene TRBJ2-5; TRBD1 matches at 9 bases. J gave up 4 bases and V 0 bases, and 4 bases lay outside the gene matches. Germline V gives CDR1 SGHRS, CDR2 YFSETQ. CDR3 length: 15 residues. CDR3 in amino acids: CASSLGTGVGETQYF. As DNA, the CDR3 is TGCGCCAGCAGCTTGGGGACAGGGGTCGGAGAGACCCAGTACTTC.

In the case of this clonotype: One end of the junction is discordant with germline, which a read error may explain. This rearrangement joins TRBV11-1 to TRBJ2-1, with D possibly matching TRBD2 (5 bases). The CDR3 extends over 14 amino acids. The germline gives CDR1 SGHAT, CDR2 FQDESV (reference sequence). The CDR3 DNA is TGTGCCATCTCGGACGGCCTTTTGAGGGATGAGCACTTCTTC. Its translation is CAISDGLLRDEHFF.